This is a list of T cell receptor beta chains from one sample in a study of blood T cell repertoires in COVID-19. This table comes from immunoSEQ multiplex PCR, and its TCRdb copy is limited to in-frame clones, with some not included. The table records fewer than 4,500 clones, roughly nine tenths of them present only once. Sequenced input: peripheral blood. The receptors stem from a man between 50 and 59 years old with active COVID-19. Both conserved end residues are part of each CDR3. The D gene is left open where the match is weak.

v_gene	j_gene	d_gene	CDR3nt	CDR3aa
TRBV29-1	TRBJ2-1	.	TGCAGCGTCCAGGACTGGAACAATGAGCAGTTCTTC	CSVQDWNNEQFF
TRBV4-1	TRBJ1-2	TRBD1	TGCGCCAGCAGCCAAGATGTCGAGGGGGCGCATCGGGATGGCTACACCTTC	CASSQDVEGAHRDGYTF
TRBV19	TRBJ2-5	TRBD1	TGTGCCAGTAGTATAACCCAGGGGGCGCCCCGGGAGACCCAGTACTTC	CASSITQGAPRETQYF
TRBV20-1	TRBJ1-5	.	TGCAGTGCTAGTTTCGGGTCAGACTCCAATCAGCCCCAGCATTTT	CSASFGSDSNQPQHF
TRBV5-1	TRBJ2-2	TRBD2	TGCGCCAGCAGCCAGGAGGCGGGAGGGGGTTCCGGGGAGCTGTTTTTT	CASSQEAGGGSGELFF
TRBV7-2	TRBJ2-5	TRBD1	TGTGCCAGCAGCTTTGACAGGGGACAAGAGACCCAGTACTTC	CASSFDRGQETQYF
TRBV7-3	TRBJ2-5	TRBD2	TGTGCCAGCAGCTTAAGGGGGTGGTTAGCGGGAGTCCAGGAGACCCAGTACTTC	CASSLRGWLAGVQETQYF
TRBV19	TRBJ2-4	TRBD1	TGTGCCAGTAGTATTAGGGGACAGGGGGCTATAAACATTCAGTACTTC	CASSIRGQGAINIQYF
TRBV29-1	TRBJ2-1	.	TGCAGCGTTGACCCCGACCGGAGCTCCTACAATGAGCAGTTCTTC	CSVDPDRSSYNEQFF
TRBV25-1	TRBJ2-7	.	TGTGCCAGCAGGGGGGCTTACGAGCAGTACTTC	CASRGAYEQYF
TRBV4-3	TRBJ2-7	.	TGCGCCAGCAGCCAAGAACTGGCAGGGGATCCGTCCGAGCAGTACTTC	CASSQELAGDPSEQYF
TRBV28	TRBJ2-3	TRBD2	TGTGCCAGCAGCCCCGGGCTAGCGGGAGCAGATACGCAGTATTTT	CASSPGLAGADTQYF
TRBV12-3/TRBV12-4	TRBJ1-6	.	TGTGCCAGCACCGGTTATAATTCACCCCTCCACTTT	CASTGYNSPLHF